The T cell receptor beta chain under discussion was sequenced for a study of blood T cells in healthy people across ages (dated by TCRdb to between 2015 and 2016). Some background on the complete study: Template switching captured roughly one uniquely barcoded TCR beta cDNA molecule per two T cells in model experiments. The study measured age-related changes in TCR beta repertoire diversity using deep sequencing normalized with unique cDNA molecular identifiers. Donors were grouped into four age groups: young (average approximately 15 years), middle-aged (less than 40), aged (around 62) and long-lived (just over 80). Donors of different ages were randomly distributed across sequencing lanes to avoid experimental bias. Using the same blood draw, the study looked at two additional independent replicas of 1 million unique cDNA reads for two donors, one aged 18 to 30 and the other aged 80 or older. What the research found in general, with its limitations: Estimates of total diversity from one million sequenced T cells were regarded as lower bounds and underestimates. Compared with the aged group, more naive CD4+ T cells, fewer expanded clones and increased TCR diversity were shown by the long-lived group, suggesting age selection. The percentage of naive T cells measured by flow cytometry correlated strongly with observed TCR beta diversity. As age increased, observed TCR beta diversity per million T cells dropped in a roughly linear way, and a significant reduction was already evident by age about 36. Because profiling used bulk unsorted PBMCs, naive and antigen-experienced compartments could not be compared conclusively. Donor CMV infection status was unknown, potentially confounding age-related changes in expanded clonotypes.

The 40 or so donors, aged about 6 to 95 years, were systemically healthy Caucasian individuals from Russia. Each donor gave ten milliliters of peripheral blood, drawn into EDTA-treated Vacutainer tubes. Ficoll-Paque density-gradient centrifugation was used to isolate PBMCs, with at least 6.5 million per sample. Trizol reagent was used to extract total RNA from the PBMCs, yielding at least 6 micrograms per sample. Naive CD45RAhigh/CD27high T cell percentages were measured by flow cytometry on a PBMC aliquot from every donor. The germline ends are 11 bases apart after V is trimmed by 3 bases and J by 1 base. Reading the germline V gene gives CDR1 SGHAT and CDR2 FQNNGV. Measured from the cysteine to the phenylalanine, the CDR3 is 15 residues long. Of the read, only the CDR3 DNA is kept; its 45 bases are in frame from base 1. The sample holds many counts of this clonotype. Its binding antigen is unknown. The input lacks base qualities; no much larger clone sits a single base away.

The method behind the library was 5' RACE. The listed sequencing device is Illumina HiSeq 2500. A second roughly 6 to 11 cycle PCR used a sample-barcoded 5' primer and a J-beta primer mix. Each TCR beta cDNA molecule received a unique molecular identifier from a template-switch 5' adaptor carrying 12 random nucleotides. At least 2.5 million CDR3-containing paired-end reads were obtained from each sample. The Mint cDNA synthesis kit, primed by a TRBC-specific oligonucleotide, was used to synthesize first-strand cDNA from all RNA. Following uracil-DNA glycosylase treatment, all cDNA underwent a first 18-cycle PCR with the universal primers M1SS and BC2_uni_R. The original pipeline was this. For normalization, 1 million high-quality reads were randomly selected from each sample, with every read carrying a distinct molecular identifier. Instead of being binned into consensus sequences, reads with shared molecular identifiers were discarded. MiTCR, run with a Q25 quality threshold and the strictest error-elimination algorithm, handled CDR3 identification, clonotype clustering and error correction. A nonparametric unseen species model with Euler transformation was used to estimate a lower bound on total TCR beta diversity. TCRdb trimmed public reads at Q25 via fastp, called clones via MiXCR and kept in-frame beta chains. For every CDR3 protein sequence, its rows merge into one entry that carries the most common genes and DNA. These V and J calls rely on TCRdb rather than the paper's analysis. Counted in this sample were about 680,000 distinct CDR3 sequences; approximately 49% of them appeared once. Around a third of the sample comes from the top ten.

Sample: blood. The chain links TRBV11-2 with TRBJ2-3; the D gene is unclear. The receptor comes from a woman between 55 and 75 years old in good health. The CDR3 region reads CASSFSGFGTDTQYF. Read as DNA, the sequence is TGTGCCAGCAGCTTTTCAGGTTTTGGCACAGATACGCAGTATTTT.